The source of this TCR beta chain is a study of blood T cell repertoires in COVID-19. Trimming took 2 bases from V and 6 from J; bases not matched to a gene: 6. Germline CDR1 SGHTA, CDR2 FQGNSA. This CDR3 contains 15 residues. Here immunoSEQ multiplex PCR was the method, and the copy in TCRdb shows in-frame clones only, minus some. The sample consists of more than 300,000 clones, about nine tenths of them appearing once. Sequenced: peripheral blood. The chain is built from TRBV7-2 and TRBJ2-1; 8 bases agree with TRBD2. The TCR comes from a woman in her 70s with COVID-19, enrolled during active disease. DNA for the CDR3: TGTGCCAGCAGCTTACTTAGCGGGGTCGTCAATGAGCAGTTCTTC. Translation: CASSLLSGVVNEQFF.